These 18 T cell receptor beta chains share one sample of origin, sequenced in a study of blood T cell repertoires in COVID-19 (dated by TCRdb to 2020 to 2022). Preparation of the library involved the immunoSEQ multiplex PCR assay. Entries here come from immuneACCESS through TCRdb and include only in-frame sequences with V and J called. Some clones fail to appear in such tables; in the studies checked, an unresolved V gene covers under half of the shortfall, and the cause of the remainder is unknown. This sample is represented by about 200,000 clones; 80% to 90% of them were singletons. Approximately 8% of the sample belongs to the ten largest clones. Sequencing used PBMCs or T cells enriched from blood (not recorded which). These receptors were obtained from a woman aged 18-30 years who had recovered from COVID-19.

The rearrangement uses TRBV5-1 and TRBJ2-2; tentative D call: TRBD2 (6 bases). The CDR3 totals 16 residues. The V gene lost 0 bases and the J gene lost 2 bases, with 11 bases spanning the gap. Germline loops: CDR1 SGHRS, CDR2 YFSETQ. CDR3: CASSLEVGGNTGELFF. The CDR3 nucleotides read TGCGCCAGCAGCTTGGAGGTGGGGGGAAACACCGGGGAGCTGTTTTTT.

The V gene is TRBV11-2, the J gene TRBJ1-1, with TRBD1 matching 11 bases. After removal of 5 bases from V and 3 bases from J, the junction contained 5 bases not matched to a gene. From germline, CDR1 is SGHAT and CDR2 FQNNGV. The CDR3 has 15 residues. The CDR3 loop is CASSTPGQGDTEAFF. Written as DNA, the CDR3 is TGTGCCAGCAGCACCCCGGGACAGGGGGACACTGAAGCTTTCTTT.

The chain joins TRBV5-4 to TRBJ2-1; the match to TRBD1 covers 10 bases. This CDR3 has 15 amino acids. Germline V gives CDR1 SGHNT, CDR2 YYREEE (reference sequence). The J segment lost 4 bases and the V segment lost 5 bases, leaving 6 bases of the junction unmatched. The CDR3 is CASSPGTGVYNEQFF. The CDR3 nucleotides read TGTGCCAGCAGTCCCGGGACAGGGGTTTACAATGAGCAGTTCTTC.

Only one count was recorded for this clone. This chain connects TRBV28 to TRBJ1-2; the match to TRBD1 covers 7 bases. Germline lookup yields CDR1 MDHEN and CDR2 SYDVKM. The V segment lost 6 bases and the J segment 8 bases; nucleotides outside the gene matches: 6. The CDR3 consists of 12 residues. In nucleotides, the CDR3 is TGTGCCAGCAGAGAGGGGGCCGAGGGCTACACCTTC. The encoded protein is CASREGAEGYTF.

The chain recombines TRBV18 with TRBJ2-1; 12 bases line up with TRBD2. V trimming: 5 bases; J trimming: 5 bases; junction bases outside the gene matches: 7. This CDR3 is built from 16 residues. Germline values: CDR1 KGHSH, CDR2 LQKENI. The DNA of the CDR3 is TGTGCCAGCTCATCCCTTGCTAGCGGGGGGGACAATGAGCAGTTCTTC. Residues: CASSSLASGGDNEQFF. The full variable domain, completed using reference TRBV18 and TRBJ2-1, is NAGVMQNPRHLVRRRGQEARLRCSPMKGHSHVYWYRQLPEEGLKFMVYLQKENIIDESGMPKERFSAEFPKEGPSILRIQQVVRGDSAAYFCASSSLASGGDNEQFFGPGTRLTVL.

This clone was seen a single time. This sequence joins TRBV7-2 and TRBJ1-5, with D perhaps matching TRBD1 (5 bases). The CDR3 has 13 residues. The V end lost 1 base, the J end lost 7 bases, and 8 bases lay between the germline ends. CDR1 SGHTA and CDR2 FQGNSA come from the germline V gene. CDR3 bases: TGTGCCAGCAGCTTAGTCGGGGGGCAGCCCCAGCATTTT. Translation gives CASSLVGGQPQHF.

The chain uses TRBV11-2 and TRBJ1-1, with TRBD1 matching 7 bases. Unmatched junction bases numbered 6, after V lost 5 bases and J lost 3 bases. Germline V CDR1 and CDR2: SGHAT, FQNNGV. This CDR3 region has 14 residues. In DNA, the CDR3 is TGTGCCAGCAGCGGATTACAGGGGTACACTGAAGCTTTCTTT. As protein: CASSGLQGYTEAFF.

This clone came up once. V gene TRBV5-1 combines with J gene TRBJ1-6, with a possible D match to TRBD1 (6 bases). The CDR3 has 15 amino acids. The germline CDR1 and CDR2 sequences are SGHRS and YFSETQ. Trimming cost V 2 bases and J 4 bases, with 10 bases left between them. Here the CDR3 DNA reads TGCGCCAGCAGCTTATCCGGACAGTATAATTCACCCCTCCACTTT. Its translation is CASSLSGQYNSPLHF.

The genes are TRBV19 and TRBJ1-2; 7 nucleotides match TRBD1. CDR1 and CDR2 from the germline V gene are LNHDA and SQIVND (reference sequence). The CDR3 is made up of 14 amino acids. V trimming: 10 bases; J trimming: 3 bases; junction bases outside the gene matches: 11. The CDR3 DNA is TGTGCCACCACCAATCGACAGGGTTACTATGGCTACACCTTC. This codes for CATTNRQGYYGYTF.

The gene calls are TRBV5-6 and TRBJ2-1; D unclear. Per the germline V gene, CDR1 is SGHDT and CDR2 is YYEEEE. The CDR3 contains 12 residues. Trimming removed 0 bases from V and 10 bases from J, with 8 bases in between. This chain's CDR3 is CASSLALREQFF. The CDR3 DNA follows: TGTGCCAGCAGCTTGGCCCTCAGAGAGCAGTTCTTC.

The chain joins TRBV6-5 to TRBJ1-1; 9 bases match TRBD1. In germline, CDR1 is MNHEY, CDR2 SVGAGI. The CDR3 totals 13 residues. V shed 4 bases, J shed 4 bases, and the junction held 1 base outside the gene matches. CDR3 sequence (DNA): TGTGCCAGCAGTTGGGGACAGGGCACTGAAGCTTTCTTT. As protein: CASSWGQGTEAFF.

This clone was picked up one time. This chain links TRBV2 with TRBJ1-4; TRBD1 agrees at 10 bases. The CDR3 is 15 amino acids. The germline CDR1 and CDR2 sequences are SNHLY and FYNNEI. Germline trimming cut 6 bases from V and 8 bases from J; bases unmatched to any gene: 9. The CDR3 region has the DNA TGTGCCAGCAGGGGACAGGGGCTTTATAGGGAAAAACTGTTTTTT. Protein: CASRGQGLYREKLFF.

This sequence joins TRBV6-5 and TRBJ1-6; 7 nucleotides agree with TRBD1. Germline V gene lookup returns CDR1 MNHEY and CDR2 SVGAGI. The V gene end was trimmed by 2 bases and the J gene end by 7 bases; junction bases not matched to a gene: 8. The CDR3 sequence is 16 residues long. DNA of the CDR3: TGTGCCAGCAGTTACCGTTTGGGGACAGCCAATTCACCCCTCCACTTT. It is translated as CASSYRLGTANSPLHF.

The chain joins TRBV9 to TRBJ2-3; 8 nucleotides align to TRBD2. The CDR3 extends over 14 amino acids. The V segment lost 1 base and the J segment 7 bases; nucleotides outside the gene matches: 5. Germline-derived CDR1 and CDR2 are SGDLS and YYNGEE. CDR3 bases: TGTGCCAGCAGCGTAACGGGGGGGCCGCATACGCAGTATTTT. Translation gives CASSVTGGPHTQYF.

The chain combines TRBV3-1 (or the pseudogene TRBV3-2) with TRBJ2-3, with TRBD1 identical over 8 bases. The CDR3 extends over 16 amino acids. The germline CDR1 and CDR2 sequences are LGHDT and YNNKEL (reference sequence). V trimming: 4 bases; J trimming: 1 base; junction bases outside the gene matches: 7. The CDR3 sequence: CASSRFGDRRTDTQYF. DNA of the CDR3: TGTGCCAGCAGCCGTTTTGGGGACAGGCGCACAGATACGCAGTATTTT.

V usage is TRBV5-1 and J usage is TRBJ2-1; 15 nucleotides line up with TRBD2. Germline V gene data show CDR1 as SGHRS and CDR2 as YFSETQ. The CDR3 runs to 17 residues. The V gene end was trimmed by 4 bases and the J gene end by 6 bases; junction bases not matched to a gene: 8. The CDR3 sequence: CASSPRTSGGALNEQFF. The CDR3 DNA reads TGCGCCAGCAGCCCTCGGACTAGCGGGGGGGCCCTCAATGAGCAGTTCTTC.

The chain couples TRBV7-2 to TRBJ2-5; 7 positions match TRBD2. Germline V gene lookup returns CDR1 SGHTA and CDR2 FQGNSA. Trimming cost V 2 bases and J 0 bases; bases outside gene matches: 6. The CDR3 runs to 16 residues. CDR3 residues: CASSLTSDQYQETQYF. The DNA for the CDR3 is TGTGCCAGCAGCTTAACTAGCGACCAGTACCAAGAGACCCAGTACTTC.

This chain links TRBV27 with TRBJ1-2; TRBD1 agrees at 7 bases. The CDR3 is made up of 13 amino acids. CDR1 is MNHEY and CDR2 is SMNVEV in the germline V gene (reference sequence). V was pared by 6 bases and J by 4 bases, with 5 bases of the junction left unmatched. This CDR3 reads CASRQGSGYGYTF. Here the CDR3 DNA reads TGTGCCAGCAGACAGGGGTCGGGCTATGGCTACACCTTC.